This T cell receptor beta chain came from a study of cytomegalovirus exposure and HLA in healthy donors. The V and J ends lost 6 bases and 6 bases, in that order; junction bases with no gene match: 13. Germline CDR1 reads SQVTM; CDR2 reads ANQGSEA. The CDR3 length is 15 residues. The study ran its PCR with 60 Vbeta and 13 Jbeta primers. TCRdb's table, derived via immunoSEQ multiplex PCR, lists solely in-frame clones and lacks some. The sample includes roughly 120,000 clones, around 80% of them seen just once. In this sample, this clone turned up a few times. Its specificity is not known. Study results and limitations: It was assumed in the presence/absence analyses that sequencing depth was roughly uniform across donors.

This sequence joins TRBV29-1 and TRBJ2-3; 9 bases map to TRBD2. The TCR originated in a man aged 25 to 40 in good health and CMV-seronegative. The sample comprised PBMCs. CDR3 DNA sequence: TGCAGCGTCCAGGTTGGGTTAGCGGGGGCGGATACGCAGTATTTT. It is translated as CSVQVGLAGADTQYF.